Listed below are T cell receptor beta chains from one sample, sequenced in a study of control samples from healthy donors and cancer patients. Profiling relied on immunoSEQ multiplex PCR, and the TCRdb table lists in-frame clones only, not all of them. The profile covers 75,000 to 100,000 clones, with roughly four fifths appearing a single time and 1.5% to 2% taken by the ten largest. The sample comprised blood. These receptors came from a man aged 55-75 years in good health. Each CDR3 is given with its conserved first and last residue. D genes are given only for firm matches. Size values are once, few and many counts, or a class for expanded clones, and some rows have none.

abundance: .; d_gene: .; j_gene: TRBJ1-1; v_gene: TRBV18; CDR3nt: TGTGCCAGCTCGGGGGAGATGAACACTGAAGCTTTCTTT; CDR3aa: CASSGEMNTEAFF
abundance: once; d_gene: TRBD1; j_gene: TRBJ2-7; v_gene: TRBV9; CDR3nt: TGTGCCAGCAGCGCCGGGACAGTGTCCTACGAGCAGTACTTC; CDR3aa: CASSAGTVSYEQYF
abundance: .; d_gene: .; j_gene: TRBJ2-1; v_gene: TRBV2; CDR3nt: TGTGCCAGCAGTCGGCGTAGTAGCTCCTACAATGAGCAGTTCTTC; CDR3aa: CASSRRSSSYNEQFF
abundance: .; d_gene: .; j_gene: TRBJ1-1; v_gene: TRBV6-5; CDR3nt: TGTGCCAGCAGACCCTCATGGGGGGGGGACACTGAAGCTTTCTTT; CDR3aa: CASRPSWGGDTEAFF
abundance: .; d_gene: TRBD2; j_gene: TRBJ2-2; v_gene: TRBV2; CDR3nt: TGTGCCAGCACCCAACTTGCGGGGGGCACCGGGGAGCTGTTTTTT; CDR3aa: CASTQLAGGTGELFF
abundance: .; d_gene: .; j_gene: TRBJ1-1; v_gene: TRBV29-1; CDR3nt: TGCAGCGTTGAAGAAAGTTTGGGGACTGAAGCTTTCTTT; CDR3aa: CSVEESLGTEAFF
abundance: once; d_gene: .; j_gene: TRBJ2-7; v_gene: TRBV12-2; CDR3nt: TGTGCAAGTCGCTTAGCTCGGTATCTGCGGGGGACAGGGGTGTACGAGCAGTACTTC; CDR3aa: CASRLARYLRGTGVYEQYF
abundance: .; d_gene: .; j_gene: TRBJ1-2; v_gene: TRBV7-9; CDR3nt: TGTGCCAGCAGCTTAGCATCGGCAGGACAATACCCGAACTATGGCTACACCTTC; CDR3aa: CASSLASAGQYPNYGYTF
abundance: once; d_gene: TRBD1; j_gene: TRBJ2-1; v_gene: TRBV3-1/TRBV3-2; CDR3nt: TGTGCCAGCAGCTTACGGACAGGGAGCCCCTTTACTGAGCAGTTCTTC; CDR3aa: CASSLRTGSPFTEQFF
abundance: few; d_gene: .; j_gene: TRBJ2-7; v_gene: TRBV7-2; CDR3nt: TGTGCCAGCAGCTTCGGTGGGACCTACGAGCAGTACTTC; CDR3aa: CASSFGGTYEQYF
abundance: .; d_gene: .; j_gene: TRBJ2-7; v_gene: TRBV5-1; CDR3nt: TGCGCCAGCAGCTTGGATGCAGGGTCGGTGTACGAGCAGTACTTC; CDR3aa: CASSLDAGSVYEQYF
abundance: .; d_gene: TRBD2; j_gene: TRBJ2-5; v_gene: TRBV10-3; CDR3nt: TGTGCCATCAGGGGGACTAGCCAAGAGACCCAGTACTTC; CDR3aa: CAIRGTSQETQYF
abundance: .; d_gene: .; j_gene: TRBJ2-1; v_gene: TRBV11-2; CDR3nt: TGTGCCAGCGCCAGAAGGACTCAACAGTTCTTC; CDR3aa: CASARRTQQFF
abundance: .; d_gene: .; j_gene: TRBJ2-6; v_gene: TRBV4-1; CDR3nt: TGCGCCAGCAGCCTAGATTTGCTTGGGGCCAACGTCCTGACTTTC; CDR3aa: CASSLDLLGANVLTF
abundance: .; d_gene: .; j_gene: TRBJ1-6; v_gene: TRBV6-4; CDR3nt: TGTGCCAGCAGTGACACACGGGATTCACCCCTCCACTTT; CDR3aa: CASSDTRDSPLHF
abundance: .; d_gene: TRBD2; j_gene: TRBJ2-1; v_gene: TRBV24-1; CDR3nt: TGTGCCACCAGTGATCGACCGGGACTAGCGGGAGTAGTAACCTACAATGAGCAGTTCTTC; CDR3aa: CATSDRPGLAGVVTYNEQFF
abundance: .; d_gene: .; j_gene: TRBJ2-7; v_gene: TRBV12-3/TRBV12-4; CDR3nt: TGTGCCAGCAGTTTAATTGGAGCTTTGGAGCAGTACTTC; CDR3aa: CASSLIGALEQYF
abundance: once; d_gene: .; j_gene: TRBJ2-2; v_gene: TRBV5-1; CDR3nt: TGCGCCAGCAGCCTCGCCTTCCGGGACTCAGCCACCGGGGAGCTGTTTTTT; CDR3aa: CASSLAFRDSATGELFF
abundance: .; d_gene: .; j_gene: TRBJ2-3; v_gene: TRBV9; CDR3nt: TGTGCCAGCAGCCCACTCGCGGGCGGGTCTACAGATACGCAGTATTTT; CDR3aa: CASSPLAGGSTDTQYF
abundance: .; d_gene: .; j_gene: TRBJ1-1; v_gene: TRBV27; CDR3nt: TGTGCCAGCAGTTCCGGGCCAGCGAACACTGAAGCTTTCTTT; CDR3aa: CASSSGPANTEAFF
abundance: few; d_gene: .; j_gene: TRBJ1-1; v_gene: TRBV13; CDR3nt: TGTGCCAGCAGCTCGGGGACCTCGGGGACTGAAGCTTTCTTT; CDR3aa: CASSSGTSGTEAFF
abundance: once; d_gene: TRBD1; j_gene: TRBJ1-1; v_gene: TRBV19; CDR3nt: TGTGCCAGCTCCCCCCGGGGGACAGGGGTGAACACTGAAGCTTTCTTT; CDR3aa: CASSPRGTGVNTEAFF
abundance: once; d_gene: .; j_gene: TRBJ2-1; v_gene: TRBV11-2; CDR3nt: TGTGCCAGCAGCTTAGATCTCTATGAGCAGTTCTTC; CDR3aa: CASSLDLYEQFF